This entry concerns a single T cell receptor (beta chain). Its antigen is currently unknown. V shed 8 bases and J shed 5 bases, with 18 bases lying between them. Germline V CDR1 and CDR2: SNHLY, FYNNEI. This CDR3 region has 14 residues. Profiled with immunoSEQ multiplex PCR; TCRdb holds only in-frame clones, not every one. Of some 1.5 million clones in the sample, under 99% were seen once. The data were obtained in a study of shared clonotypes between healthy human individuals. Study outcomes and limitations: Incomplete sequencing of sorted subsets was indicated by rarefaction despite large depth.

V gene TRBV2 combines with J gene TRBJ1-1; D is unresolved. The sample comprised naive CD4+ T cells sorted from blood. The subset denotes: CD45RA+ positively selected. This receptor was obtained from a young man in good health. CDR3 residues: CASGGDTGRTEAFF. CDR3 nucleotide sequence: TGTGCCAGCGGTGGTGACACGGGCAGGACTGAAGCTTTCTTT.